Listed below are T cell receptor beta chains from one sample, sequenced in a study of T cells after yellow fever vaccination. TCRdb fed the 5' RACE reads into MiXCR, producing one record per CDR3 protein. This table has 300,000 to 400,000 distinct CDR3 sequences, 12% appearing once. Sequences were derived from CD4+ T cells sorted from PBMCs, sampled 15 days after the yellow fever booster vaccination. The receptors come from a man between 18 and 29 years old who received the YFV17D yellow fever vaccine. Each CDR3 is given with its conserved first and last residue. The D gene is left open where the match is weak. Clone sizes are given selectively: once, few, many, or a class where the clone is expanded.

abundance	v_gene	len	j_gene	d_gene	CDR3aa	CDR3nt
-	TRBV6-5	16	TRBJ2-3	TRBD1	CASSGSGTGTTDTQYF	TGTGCCAGCAGTGGATCCGGGACAGGGACAACAGATACGCAGTATTTT
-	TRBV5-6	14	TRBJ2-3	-	CASTRPSRTDTQYF	TGTGCCAGCACCCGACCTTCCCGCACAGATACGCAGTATTTT
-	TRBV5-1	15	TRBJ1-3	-	CASSLDDWSGNTIYF	TGCGCCAGCAGCTTGGACGACTGGTCTGGAAACACCATATATTTT
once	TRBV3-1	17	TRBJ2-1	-	CASSQGSGPGKNSEQFF	TGTGCCAGCAGCCAGGGTTCGGGGCCTGGCAAAAATAGCGAGCAGTTCTTC
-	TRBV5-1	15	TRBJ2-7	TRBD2	CASSLRRGDFNEQYF	TGCGCCAGCAGCTTGCGGCGGGGGGACTTCAACGAGCAGTACTTC
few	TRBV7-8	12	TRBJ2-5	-	CASAPGEETQYF	TGTGCCAGCGCCCCAGGGGAAGAGACCCAGTACTTC
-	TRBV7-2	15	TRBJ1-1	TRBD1	CASSIWTGGTTEAFF	TGTGCCAGCAGCATTTGGACAGGGGGGACCACTGAAGCTTTCTTT
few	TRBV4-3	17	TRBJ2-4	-	CASSQDPGHPSKNIQYF	TGCGCCAGCAGCCAAGACCCCGGACACCCTTCCAAAAACATTCAGTACTTC
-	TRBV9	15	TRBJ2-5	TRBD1	CASSVQTGGKETQYF	TGTGCCAGCAGCGTCCAGACAGGGGGCAAAGAGACCCAGTACTTC
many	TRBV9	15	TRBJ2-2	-	CASRGRQAGTGELFF	TGTGCCAGCAGGGGGAGACAGGCGGGGACCGGGGAGCTGTTTTTT
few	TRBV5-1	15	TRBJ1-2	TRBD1	CASSLDGRGERGYTF	TGCGCCAGCAGCTTGGATGGCAGGGGGGAGCGGGGCTACACCTTC
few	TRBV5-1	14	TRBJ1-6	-	CASSSRRGDSPLHF	TGCGCCAGCAGCTCCCGGAGGGGCGACTCACCCCTCCACTTT
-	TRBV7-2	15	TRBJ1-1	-	CASSLYGGLGTEAFF	TGTGCCAGCAGCTTATATGGGGGCTTGGGCACTGAAGCTTTCTTT
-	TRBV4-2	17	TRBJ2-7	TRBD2	CASSQGGGAGFGYEQYF	TGTGCCAGCAGCCAAGGCGGGGGGGCGGGTTTTGGGTACGAGCAGTACTTC
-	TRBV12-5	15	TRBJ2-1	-	CASALPVGPYNEQFF	TGTGCTAGTGCCCTCCCGGTGGGTCCCTACAATGAGCAGTTCTTC
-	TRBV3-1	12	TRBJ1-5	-	CASSRLGMPQHF	TGTGCCAGCAGCCGCCTGGGGATGCCCCAGCATTTT
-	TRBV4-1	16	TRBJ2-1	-	CASSQDRPDRHNEQFF	TGCGCCAGCAGCCAAGATCGGCCTGACCGACACAATGAGCAGTTCTTC
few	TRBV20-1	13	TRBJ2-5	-	CSVRGSKGETQYF	TGCAGTGTCAGGGGCAGTAAGGGGGAGACCCAGTACTTC
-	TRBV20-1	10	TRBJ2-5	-	CSASGQTQYF	TGCAGTGCTAGCGGCCAGACCCAGTACTTC
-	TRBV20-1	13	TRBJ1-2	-	CSASGELRYGYTF	TGCAGTGCTAGCGGAGAACTCCGCTATGGCTACACCTTC